Listed below are T cell receptor beta chains from one sample, sequenced in a study of B cell selection in AIRE deficiency. Assay: immunoSEQ multiplex PCR; the TCRdb copy retains only in-frame clones and omits some. Here the sample spans 20,000 to 25,000 clones, 95% to 98% being singletons. What was sequenced was conventional CD4+ T cells sorted from PBMCs. These receptors came from a human donor with AIRE deficiency. Each CDR3 is given with its conserved first and last residue. A D gene is named only where the DNA matches it firmly. Expanded clones are given a class, and other clones once, few, many or no size at all.

>TRBJ2-1|NA|TRBD2|TRBV10-3
TGTGCCATCAGTGGCCGGACAGCAACTAGCGGGAGGGCCCTCCCTCCCCCCAGGGTCTTC
CAISGRTATSGRALPPPRVF
>TRBJ2-7|NA|TRBD2|TRBV6-5
TGTGCCAGCAGTTGGGGCGGGAGTCCTTCCGAGCAGTACTTC
CASSWGGSPSEQYF
>TRBJ2-2|NA|NA|TRBV7-9
TGTGCCAGCAGCCTTCTTCGAAGGGGCTCCGGGGAGCTGTTTTTT
CASSLLRRGSGELFF
>TRBJ2-7|NA|NA|TRBV7-2
TGTGCCAGCAGCTTGGATCTTGTCGCCCACGAGCAGTACTTC
CASSLDLVAHEQYF
>TRBJ2-3|NA|NA|TRBV28
TGTGCCAGCAGTTGGACAACGACAGATACGCAGTATTTT
CASSWTTTDTQYF
>TRBJ2-2|NA|NA|TRBV10-3
TGTGCCATCAAGGGGGATTACGGGGGCAATCAACCCGGGGAGCTGTTTTTT
CAIKGDYGGNQPGELFF
>TRBJ2-1|NA|TRBD2|TRBV5-1
TGCGCCAGCAAAGAGAATAGCGGGAACTACAATGAGCAGTTCTTC
CASKENSGNYNEQFF
>TRBJ1-5|NA|NA|TRBV4-1
TGCGCCAGCAGCCCCGCCGGGGTTGAGCCCCAGCATTTT
CASSPAGVEPQHF
>TRBJ2-7|NA|NA|TRBV11-3
TGTGCCAGCAGCTTAGTGCGGTACGAGCAGTACTTC
CASSLVRYEQYF
>TRBJ2-3|NA|NA|TRBV4-3
TGCGCCAGCAGCCAAGACGTCCCTGCTAGCACAGATACGCAGTATTTT
CASSQDVPASTDTQYF
>TRBJ2-5|NA|TRBD2|TRBV9
TGTGCCAGCAGCATGGGACTAGCGGGAAGTGAGACCCAGTACTTC
CASSMGLAGSETQYF
>TRBJ1-1|NA|NA|TRBV18
TGTGCCAGCTCACCACAGGATCCGAACACTGAAGCTTTCTTT
CASSPQDPNTEAFF
>TRBJ2-1|NA|NA|TRBV7-9
TGTGCCAGCAGAGACGGGCCGGGGAAGAGGACCTACAATGAGCAGTTCTTC
CASRDGPGKRTYNEQFF
>TRBJ2-7|NA|NA|TRBV28
TGTGCCAGCAGCACACAGGTGTCCTCCTACGAGCAGTACTTC
CASSTQVSSYEQYF
>TRBJ2-3|NA|NA|TRBV28
TGTGCCAGCAGTTTCAGGTCGAGGTCAGATACGCAGTATTTT
CASSFRSRSDTQYF
>TRBJ1-4|NA|NA|TRBV28
TGTGCCAGCAGAGAGGCCTCCGCAACTAATGAAAAACTGTTTTTT
CASREASATNEKLFF
>TRBJ1-1|few|NA|TRBV11-3
TGTGCCAGCACCACGGACGGGAACACTGAAGCTTTCTTT
CASTTDGNTEAFF
>TRBJ1-5|NA|NA|TRBV18
TGTGCCAGCTCACCCTCGGCTGAGCAGCCCCAGCATTTT
CASSPSAEQPQHF
>TRBJ1-5|NA|NA|TRBV28
TGTGCCAGCAGTTTAAGGGGAGGGTATGGTCAGCCCCAGCATTTT
CASSLRGGYGQPQHF
>TRBJ1-4|NA|TRBD1|TRBV7-9
TGTGCCAGCAGCTTCGGACAGGCCGCAACTAATGAAAAACTGTTTTTT
CASSFGQAATNEKLFF
>TRBJ2-6|NA|NA|TRBV5-6
TGTGCCAGCAGTCCCGGCTGGGCCTTAGGGACTGGGGCCAACGTCCTGACTTTC
CASSPGWALGTGANVLTF
>TRBJ2-7|NA|TRBD2|TRBV27
TGTGCCAGCAGTTCAAGCGGGAGTAGGTACGAGCAGTACTTC
CASSSSGSRYEQYF
>TRBJ2-1|NA|NA|TRBV5-1
TGCGCCAGCAGCTTGAATTATGAGCAGTTCTTC
CASSLNYEQFF
>TRBJ2-1|once|TRBD1|TRBV6-5
TGTGCCAGCAGGCCCCCAGGGGGCTACAATGAGCAGTTCTTC
CASRPPGGYNEQFF
>TRBJ2-3|NA|NA|TRBV2
TGTGCCGGAGGGGGGACCTCAGATACGCAGTATTTT
CAGGGTSDTQYF
>TRBJ2-1|NA|TRBD2|TRBV7-3
TGTGCCAGCAGCATAATAGGACTAGCTGGGACCTACAATGAGCAGTTCTTC
CASSIIGLAGTYNEQFF
>TRBJ2-5|NA|TRBD1|TRBV5-4
TGTGCCAGCAGCGCGACCGGGACAGACCAGTACTTC
CASSATGTDQYF
>TRBJ1-1|once|NA|TRBV29-1
TGCAGCGTCGCATACAGGGTGGACACTGAAGCTTTCTTT
CSVAYRVDTEAFF
>TRBJ2-7|once|TRBD1|TRBV7-3
TGTGCCAGCAGCTTCGCCGGGACAGAAGTATCCTACGAGCAGTACTTC
CASSFAGTEVSYEQYF
>TRBJ2-5|NA|NA|TRBV7-9
TGTGCCAGCAGCGTAGCAGGTGGAGGGACCCAGTACTTC
CASSVAGGGTQYF
>TRBJ2-3|once|NA|TRBV5-4
TGTGCCTGCACAACTCCGCAGGGTCGGGCAGATACGCAGTATTTT
CACTTPQGRADTQYF
>TRBJ2-7|NA|TRBD2|TRBV5-4
TGTGCCAGCAGCTCTGGAGGTCTAGCGGGGGGATCGTACGAGCAGTACTTC
CASSSGGLAGGSYEQYF
>TRBJ1-1|NA|NA|TRBV7-2
TGTGCCAGCAGCCAGACGCTAGGAGTTATGAACACTGAAGCTTTCTTT
CASSQTLGVMNTEAFF
>TRBJ1-5|once|TRBD1|TRBV2
TGTGCCAGCAGTGGTCCGGGACAGGGAAGGTATCAGCCCCAGCATTTT
CASSGPGQGRYQPQHF
>TRBJ1-5|NA|NA|TRBV4-2
TGTGCCAGCAGCCAATTGGGGGGGGCTATAGGACCCCAGCATTTT
CASSQLGGAIGPQHF
>TRBJ2-5|NA|TRBD2|TRBV9
TGTGCCAGCAGCGTAGCTAGCGGGAGAAGAGAGACCCAGTACTTC
CASSVASGRRETQYF
>TRBJ2-5|NA|NA|TRBV7-7
TGTGCTAGCAGCTTTTCCGGGACCTACCAAGAGACCCAGTACTTC
CASSFSGTYQETQYF
>TRBJ2-7|NA|NA|TRBV18
TGTGCCAGCTCACCAGCAGGACAGAGCGAGCAGTACTTC
CASSPAGQSEQYF
>TRBJ2-4|NA|TRBD2|TRBV7-2
TGTGCCAGCAGCTTAGGGGGACTAGCGGTAGCCAAAAACATTCAGTACTTC
CASSLGGLAVAKNIQYF
>TRBJ2-5|once|TRBD2|TRBV2
TGTGCCAGCCCTTCTAGCGGGAGAGGAGAGACCCAGTACTTC
CASPSSGRGETQYF
>TRBJ2-7|NA|TRBD1|TRBV7-2
TGTGCCAGCAGCTTAGTTTCAGGACAGGGGGCCTACGAGCAGTACTTC
CASSLVSGQGAYEQYF
>TRBJ2-7|NA|TRBD1|TRBV6-5
TGTGCCAGCAGTTACGGTACAGGGGTTCGCGAGCAGTACTTC
CASSYGTGVREQYF
>TRBJ1-2|NA|NA|TRBV28
TGTGCCAGCAGTTTAGGTCCGGGCGGCTACACCTTC
CASSLGPGGYTF
>TRBJ2-2|NA|TRBD2|TRBV7-2
TGTGCCAGCAGACTAGCGGGGAGCACCGGGGAGCTGTTTTTT
CASRLAGSTGELFF
>TRBJ2-7|once|NA|TRBV6-5
TGTGCCAGCAGTACCCGACAGGGAGGGGCCTACGAGCAGTACTTC
CASSTRQGGAYEQYF
>TRBJ1-4|NA|TRBD1|TRBV18
TGTGCCAGCTCACCACAGGGGGCAGCAACTAATGAAAAACTGTTTTTT
CASSPQGAATNEKLFF
>TRBJ1-2|NA|TRBD1|TRBV10-3
TGTGCCATCAGTGGGGACAGGGCGCTTGGCGGCTACACCTTC
CAISGDRALGGYTF
>TRBJ2-3|NA|NA|TRBV7-2
TGTGCCAGCAGCTTAGGTTTACCGGGTTTGAGCACAGATACGCAGTATTTT
CASSLGLPGLSTDTQYF
>TRBJ1-5|NA|NA|TRBV4-3
TGCGCCAGCAGCCAAGAGCCAGAAAATCAGCCCCAGCATTTT
CASSQEPENQPQHF
>TRBJ2-7|NA|NA|TRBV28
TGTGCCAGCAGTCCCGACGACAGGATGGGCTACGAGCAGTACTTC
CASSPDDRMGYEQYF
>TRBJ2-7|NA|TRBD2|TRBV5-4
TGTGCCAGCAGCCCCGAGGGGACTAGCGGGAGGTCCCACTTCTTC
CASSPEGTSGRSHFF
>TRBJ2-7|NA|TRBD1|TRBV6-1
TGTGCCAGCAGTGCGGACAGGGGGCCCTACGAGCAGTACTTC
CASSADRGPYEQYF
>TRBJ1-6|NA|NA|TRBV7-2
TGTGCCAGCAGCCGAAAGGGGGGCAATTCACCCCTCCACTTT
CASSRKGGNSPLHF
>TRBJ2-5|NA|TRBD2|TRBV2
TGTGCCAGCAGTGAAGCGCTAGCGGGAGGGAGTCGAGAGACCCAGTACTTC
CASSEALAGGSRETQYF
>TRBJ2-5|NA|TRBD2|TRBV5-1
TGCGCCAGCAAGATTATGGGACTAGCGGGAGGAGAGCAGTACTTC
CASKIMGLAGGEQYF